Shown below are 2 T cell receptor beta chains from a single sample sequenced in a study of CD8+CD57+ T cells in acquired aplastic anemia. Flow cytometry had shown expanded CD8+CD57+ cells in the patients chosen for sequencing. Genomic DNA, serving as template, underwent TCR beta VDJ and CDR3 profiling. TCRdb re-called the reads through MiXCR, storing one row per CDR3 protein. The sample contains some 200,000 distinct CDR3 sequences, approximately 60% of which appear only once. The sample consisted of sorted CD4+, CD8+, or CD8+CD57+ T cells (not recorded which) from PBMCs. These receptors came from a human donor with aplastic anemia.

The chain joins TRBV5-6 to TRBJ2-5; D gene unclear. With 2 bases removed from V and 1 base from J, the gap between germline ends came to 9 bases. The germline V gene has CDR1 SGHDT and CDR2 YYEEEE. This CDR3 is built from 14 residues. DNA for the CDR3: TGTGCCAGCAGCTTATCAGCCTTCCAAGAGACCCAGTACTTC. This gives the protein CASSLSAFQETQYF.

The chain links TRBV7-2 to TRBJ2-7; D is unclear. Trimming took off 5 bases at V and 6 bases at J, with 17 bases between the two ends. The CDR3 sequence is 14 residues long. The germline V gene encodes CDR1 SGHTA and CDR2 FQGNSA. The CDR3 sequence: CASSQVAGLGEQYF. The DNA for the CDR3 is TGTGCCAGCAGCCAAGTCGCAGGATTGGGCGAGCAGTACTTC. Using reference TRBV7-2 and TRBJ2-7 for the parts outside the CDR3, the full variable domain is GAGVSQSPSNKVTEKGKDVELRCDPISGHTALYWYRQSLGQGLEFLIYFQGNSAPDKSGLPSDRFSAERTGGSVSTLTIQRTQQEDSAVYLCASSQVAGLGEQYFGPGTRLTVT.